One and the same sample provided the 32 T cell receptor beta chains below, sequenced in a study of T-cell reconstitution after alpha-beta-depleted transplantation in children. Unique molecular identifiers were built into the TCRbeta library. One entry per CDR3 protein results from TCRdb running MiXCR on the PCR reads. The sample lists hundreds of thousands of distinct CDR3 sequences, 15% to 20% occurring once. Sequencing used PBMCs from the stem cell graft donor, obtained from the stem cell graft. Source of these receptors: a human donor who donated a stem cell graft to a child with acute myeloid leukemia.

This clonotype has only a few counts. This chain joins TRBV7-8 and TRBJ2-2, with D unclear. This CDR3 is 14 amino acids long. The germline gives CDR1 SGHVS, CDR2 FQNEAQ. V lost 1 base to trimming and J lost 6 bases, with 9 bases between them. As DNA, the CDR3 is TGTGCCAGCAGCTTAGGAGGATCGGCCGGGGAGCTGTTTTTT. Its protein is CASSLGGSAGELFF.

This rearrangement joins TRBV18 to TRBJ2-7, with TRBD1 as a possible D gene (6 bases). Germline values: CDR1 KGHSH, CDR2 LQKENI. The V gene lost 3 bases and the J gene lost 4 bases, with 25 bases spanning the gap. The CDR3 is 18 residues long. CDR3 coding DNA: TGTGCCAGCTCACCCGGGCAGTTGGCAACAGGGATACCGTACGAGCAGTACTTC. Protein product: CASSPGQLATGIPYEQYF.

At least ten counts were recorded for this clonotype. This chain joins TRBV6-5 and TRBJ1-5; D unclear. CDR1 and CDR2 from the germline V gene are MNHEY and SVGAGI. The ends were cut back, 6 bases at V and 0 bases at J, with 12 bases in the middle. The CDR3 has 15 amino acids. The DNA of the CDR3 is TGTGCCAGCAGGCCCCGAGAAAATAGCAATCAGCCCCAGCATTTT. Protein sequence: CASRPRENSNQPQHF.

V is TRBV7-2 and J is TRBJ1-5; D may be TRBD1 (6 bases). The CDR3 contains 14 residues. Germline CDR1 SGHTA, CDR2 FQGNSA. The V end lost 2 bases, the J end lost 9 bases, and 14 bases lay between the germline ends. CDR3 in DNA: TGTGCCAGCAGCTTATCTCAGGGGAATTCGCCCCAGCATTTT. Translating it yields CASSLSQGNSPQHF.

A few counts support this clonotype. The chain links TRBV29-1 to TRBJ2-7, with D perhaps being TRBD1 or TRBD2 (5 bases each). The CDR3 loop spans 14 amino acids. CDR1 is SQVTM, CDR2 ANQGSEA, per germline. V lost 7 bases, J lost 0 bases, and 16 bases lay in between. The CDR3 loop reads CSGGTSQHSYEQYF. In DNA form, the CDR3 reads TGCAGCGGTGGGACGTCTCAACACTCCTACGAGCAGTACTTC.

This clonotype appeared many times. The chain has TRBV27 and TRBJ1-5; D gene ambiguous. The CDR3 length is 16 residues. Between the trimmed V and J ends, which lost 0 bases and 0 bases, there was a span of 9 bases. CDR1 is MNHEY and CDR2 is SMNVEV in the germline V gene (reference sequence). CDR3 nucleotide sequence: TGTGCCAGCAGTTTATCACCGGGTGATAGCAATCAGCCCCAGCATTTT. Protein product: CASSLSPGDSNQPQHF.

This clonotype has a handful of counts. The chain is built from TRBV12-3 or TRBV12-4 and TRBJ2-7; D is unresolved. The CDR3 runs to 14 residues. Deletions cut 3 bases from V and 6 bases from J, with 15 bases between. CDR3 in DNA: TGTGCCAGCAGTTTTCGGCCTCCCCCGGGCGAGCAGTACTTC. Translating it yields CASSFRPPPGEQYF.

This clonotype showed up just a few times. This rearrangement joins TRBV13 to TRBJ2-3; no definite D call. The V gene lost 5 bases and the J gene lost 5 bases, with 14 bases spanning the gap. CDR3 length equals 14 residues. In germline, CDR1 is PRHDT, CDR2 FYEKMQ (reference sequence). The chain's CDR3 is CASSPSEVIDTQYF. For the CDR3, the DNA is TGTGCCAGCAGCCCCTCCGAGGTGATAGATACGCAGTATTTT. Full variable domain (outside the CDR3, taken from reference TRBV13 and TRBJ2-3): AAGVIQSPRHLIKEKRETATLKCYPIPRHDTVYWYQQGPGQDPQFLISFYEKMQSDKGSIPDRFSAQQFSDYHSELNMSSLELGDSALYFCASSPSEVIDTQYFGPGTRLTVL.

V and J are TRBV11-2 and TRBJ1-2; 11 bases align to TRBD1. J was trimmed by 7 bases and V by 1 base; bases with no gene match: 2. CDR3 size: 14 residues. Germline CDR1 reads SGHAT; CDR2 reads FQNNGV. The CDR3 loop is CASSLGTGGGGYTF. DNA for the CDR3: TGTGCCAGCAGCTTAGGGACAGGGGGCGGTGGCTACACCTTC.

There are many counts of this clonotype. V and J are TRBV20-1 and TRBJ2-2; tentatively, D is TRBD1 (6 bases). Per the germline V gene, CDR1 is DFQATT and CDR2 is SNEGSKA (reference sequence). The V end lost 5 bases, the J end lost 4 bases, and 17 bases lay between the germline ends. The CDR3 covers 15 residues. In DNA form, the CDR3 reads TGCAGTGCTGGGGGCAGCGTGGGGACCACCGGGGAGCTGTTTTTT. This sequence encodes CSAGGSVGTTGELFF.

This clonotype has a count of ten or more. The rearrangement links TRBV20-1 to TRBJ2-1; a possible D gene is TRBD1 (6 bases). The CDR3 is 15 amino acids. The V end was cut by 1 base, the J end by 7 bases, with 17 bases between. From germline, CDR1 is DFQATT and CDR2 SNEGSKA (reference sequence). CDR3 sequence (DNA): TGCAGTGCTAGAGGAGGAAGGGGGAAGGCAAATGAGCAGTTCTTC. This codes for CSARGGRGKANEQFF.

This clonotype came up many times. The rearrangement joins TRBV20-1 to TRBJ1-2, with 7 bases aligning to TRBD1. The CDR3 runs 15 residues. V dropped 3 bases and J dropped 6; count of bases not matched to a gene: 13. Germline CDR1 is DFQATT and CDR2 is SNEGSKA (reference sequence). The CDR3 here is CSASIPTGNFHGYTF. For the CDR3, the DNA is TGCAGTGCTAGTATCCCGACAGGGAATTTCCATGGCTACACCTTC.

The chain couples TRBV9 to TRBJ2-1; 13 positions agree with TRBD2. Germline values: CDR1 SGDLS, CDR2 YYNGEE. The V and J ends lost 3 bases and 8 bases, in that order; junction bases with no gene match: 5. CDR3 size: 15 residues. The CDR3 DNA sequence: TGTGCCAGCAGCGCCTCACTAGCGGGGGGGCATGAGCAGTTCTTC. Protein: CASSASLAGGHEQFF.

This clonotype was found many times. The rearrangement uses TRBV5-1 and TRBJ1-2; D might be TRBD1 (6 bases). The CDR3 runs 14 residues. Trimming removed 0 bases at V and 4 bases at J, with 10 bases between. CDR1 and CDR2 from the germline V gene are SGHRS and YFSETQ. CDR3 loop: CASSLESGAYGYTF. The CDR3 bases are TGCGCCAGCAGCTTGGAATCAGGGGCCTATGGCTACACCTTC.

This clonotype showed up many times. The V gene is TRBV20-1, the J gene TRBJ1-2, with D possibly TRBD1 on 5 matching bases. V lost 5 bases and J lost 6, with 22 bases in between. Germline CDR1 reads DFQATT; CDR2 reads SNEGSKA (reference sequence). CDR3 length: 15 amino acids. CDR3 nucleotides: TGCAGTGCTCCCAGGCAGGGTATTAGGCGGGATGGCTACACCTTC. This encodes CSAPRQGIRRDGYTF.

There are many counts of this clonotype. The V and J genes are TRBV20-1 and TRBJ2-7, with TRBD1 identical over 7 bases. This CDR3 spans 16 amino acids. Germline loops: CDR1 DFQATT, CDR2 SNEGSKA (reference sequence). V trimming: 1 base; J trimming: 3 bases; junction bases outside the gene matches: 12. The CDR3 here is CSARGLTGVGDYEQYF. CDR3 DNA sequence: TGCAGTGCTAGAGGCTTAACAGGGGTGGGAGACTACGAGCAGTACTTC.

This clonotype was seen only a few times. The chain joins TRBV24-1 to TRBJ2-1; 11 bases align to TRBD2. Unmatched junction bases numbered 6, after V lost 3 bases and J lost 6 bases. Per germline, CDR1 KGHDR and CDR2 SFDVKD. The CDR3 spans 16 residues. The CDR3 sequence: CATSDPTSGRRNEQFF. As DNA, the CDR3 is TGTGCCACCAGTGATCCTACTAGCGGGAGACGCAATGAGCAGTTCTTC.

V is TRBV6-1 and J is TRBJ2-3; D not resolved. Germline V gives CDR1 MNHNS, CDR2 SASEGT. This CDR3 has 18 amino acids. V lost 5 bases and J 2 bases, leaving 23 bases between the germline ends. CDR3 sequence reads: CASSPHPSARVDTDTQYF. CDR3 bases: TGTGCCAGCAGTCCCCACCCATCCGCCCGGGTGGACACAGATACGCAGTATTTT.

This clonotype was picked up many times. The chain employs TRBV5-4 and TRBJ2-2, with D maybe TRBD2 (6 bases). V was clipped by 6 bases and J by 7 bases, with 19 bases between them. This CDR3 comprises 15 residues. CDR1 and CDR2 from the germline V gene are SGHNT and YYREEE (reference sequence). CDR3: CASMGNGGKIGELFF. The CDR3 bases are TGTGCCAGCATGGGGAACGGGGGAAAGATCGGGGAGCTGTTTTTT.

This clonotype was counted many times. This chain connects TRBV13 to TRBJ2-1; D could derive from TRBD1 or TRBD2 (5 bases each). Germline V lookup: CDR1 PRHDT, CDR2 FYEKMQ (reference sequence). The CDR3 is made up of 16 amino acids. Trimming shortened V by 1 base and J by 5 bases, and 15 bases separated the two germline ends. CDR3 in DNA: TGTGCCAGCAGCTTAGTTAGGGACCCTTACGACAATGAGCAGTTCTTC. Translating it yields CASSLVRDPYDNEQFF. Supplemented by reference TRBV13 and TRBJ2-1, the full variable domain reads AAGVIQSPRHLIKEKRETATLKCYPIPRHDTVYWYQQGPGQDPQFLISFYEKMQSDKGSIPDRFSAQQFSDYHSELNMSSLELGDSALYFCASSLVRDPYDNEQFFGPGTRLTVL.

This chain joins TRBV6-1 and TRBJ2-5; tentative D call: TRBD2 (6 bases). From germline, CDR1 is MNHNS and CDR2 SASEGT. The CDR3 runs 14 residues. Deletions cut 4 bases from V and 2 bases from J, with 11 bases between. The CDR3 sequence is CASSVQGGQETQYF. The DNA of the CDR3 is TGTGCCAGCAGTGTTCAGGGAGGTCAAGAGACCCAGTACTTC.

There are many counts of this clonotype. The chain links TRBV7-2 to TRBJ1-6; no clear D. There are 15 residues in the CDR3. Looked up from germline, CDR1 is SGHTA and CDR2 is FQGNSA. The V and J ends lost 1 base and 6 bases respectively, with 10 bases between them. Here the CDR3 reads CASSLGPGGNSPLHF. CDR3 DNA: TGTGCCAGCAGCTTAGGTCCGGGTGGTAATTCACCCCTCCACTTT.

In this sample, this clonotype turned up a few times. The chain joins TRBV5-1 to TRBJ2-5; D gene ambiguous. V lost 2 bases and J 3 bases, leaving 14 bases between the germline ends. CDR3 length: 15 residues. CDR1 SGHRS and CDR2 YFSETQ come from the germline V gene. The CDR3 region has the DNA TGCGCCAGCAGCTTTGGCGGTTATGTGGAAGAGACCCAGTACTTC. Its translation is CASSFGGYVEETQYF. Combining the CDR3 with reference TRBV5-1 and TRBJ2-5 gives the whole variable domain KAGVTQTPRYLIKTRGQQVTLSCSPISGHRSVSWYQQTPGQGLQFLFEYFSETQRNKGNFPGRFSGRQFSNSRSEMNVSTLELGDSALYLCASSFGGYVEETQYFGPGTRLLVL.

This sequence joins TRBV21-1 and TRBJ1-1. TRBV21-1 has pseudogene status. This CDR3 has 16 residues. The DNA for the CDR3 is TGTGCCAGCAGCCCCCGGAGGGACGGATTGAACACTGAAGCTTTCTTT. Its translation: CASSPRRDGLNTEAFF.

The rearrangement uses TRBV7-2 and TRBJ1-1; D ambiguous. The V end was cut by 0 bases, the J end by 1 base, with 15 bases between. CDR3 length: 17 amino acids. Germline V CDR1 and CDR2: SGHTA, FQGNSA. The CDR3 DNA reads TGTGCCAGCAGCTTAGCTTTTGGTGCCAACCAGAACACTGAAGCTTTCTTT. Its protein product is CASSLAFGANQNTEAFF. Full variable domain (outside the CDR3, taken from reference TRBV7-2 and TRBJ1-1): GAGVSQSPSNKVTEKGKDVELRCDPISGHTALYWYRQSLGQGLEFLIYFQGNSAPDKSGLPSDRFSAERTGGSVSTLTIQRTQQEDSAVYLCASSLAFGANQNTEAFFGQGTRLTVV.

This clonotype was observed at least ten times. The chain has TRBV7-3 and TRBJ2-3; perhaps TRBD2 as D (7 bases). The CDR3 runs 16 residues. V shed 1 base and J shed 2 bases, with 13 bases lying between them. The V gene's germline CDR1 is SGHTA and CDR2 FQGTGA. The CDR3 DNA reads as TGTGCCAGCAGCTTAAGCGGGGGCCGAGACACAGATACGCAGTATTTT. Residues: CASSLSGGRDTDTQYF.

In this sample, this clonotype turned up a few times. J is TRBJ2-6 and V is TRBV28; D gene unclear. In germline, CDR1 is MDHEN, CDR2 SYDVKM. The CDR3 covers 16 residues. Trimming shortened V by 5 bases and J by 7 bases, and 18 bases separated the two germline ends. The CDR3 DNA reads TGTGCCAGCAGTCGCCCTGGGCAGCTGGACGCCAACGTCCTGACTTTC. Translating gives CASSRPGQLDANVLTF.

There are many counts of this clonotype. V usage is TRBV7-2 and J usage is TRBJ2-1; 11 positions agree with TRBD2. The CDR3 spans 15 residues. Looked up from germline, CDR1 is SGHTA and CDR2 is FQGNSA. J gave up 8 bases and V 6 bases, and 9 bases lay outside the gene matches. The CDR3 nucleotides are TGTGCCAGCAGGATAGTGCTAGCGGGGGGCTATGAGCAGTTCTTC. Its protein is CASRIVLAGGYEQFF.

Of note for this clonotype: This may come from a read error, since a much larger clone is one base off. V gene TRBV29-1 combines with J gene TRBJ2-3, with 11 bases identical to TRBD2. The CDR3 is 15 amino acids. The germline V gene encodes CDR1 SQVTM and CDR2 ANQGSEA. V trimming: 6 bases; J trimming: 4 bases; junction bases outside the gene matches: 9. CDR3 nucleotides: TGCAGCGTAGCACTAGCGGGGGAACGCGCAGATACGCAGTATTTT. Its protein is CSVALAGERADTQYF.

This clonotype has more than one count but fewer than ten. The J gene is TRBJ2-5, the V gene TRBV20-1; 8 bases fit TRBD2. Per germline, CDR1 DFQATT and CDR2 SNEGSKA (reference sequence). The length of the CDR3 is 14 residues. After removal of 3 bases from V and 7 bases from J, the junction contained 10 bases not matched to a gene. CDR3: CSARPGTRPGTQYF. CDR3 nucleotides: TGCAGTGCTAGGCCCGGGACTAGACCGGGGACCCAGTACTTC.

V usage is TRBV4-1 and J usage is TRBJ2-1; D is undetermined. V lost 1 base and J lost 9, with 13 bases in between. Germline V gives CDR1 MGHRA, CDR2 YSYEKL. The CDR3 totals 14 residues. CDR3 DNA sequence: TGCGCCAGCAGCCAAGTAGGTCTGATACGTGAGCAGTTCTTC. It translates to CASSQVGLIREQFF.

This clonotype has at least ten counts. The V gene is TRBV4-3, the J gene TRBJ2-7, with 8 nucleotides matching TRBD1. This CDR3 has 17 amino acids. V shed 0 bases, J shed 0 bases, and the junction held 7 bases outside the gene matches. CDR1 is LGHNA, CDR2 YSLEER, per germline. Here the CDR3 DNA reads TGCGCCAGCAGCCAAGATCCGACAGGGGAGAGCTCCTACGAGCAGTACTTC. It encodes CASSQDPTGESSYEQYF.